This entry describes one T cell receptor (beta chain). The CDR3 covers 13 residues. Trimming cost V 3 bases and J 5 bases, with 10 bases left between them. Looked up from germline, CDR1 is SNHLY and CDR2 is FYNNEI. This entry is derived from a study of blood T cell repertoires in COVID-19. Study-wide context: Samples of COVID-19 (acute and convalescent) were obtained from the United States, Italy and Spain.

Sequenced by immunoSEQ multiplex PCR; TCRdb stores in-frame clones only, minus some. This sample yields more than 200,000 clones, of which around 88% are seen a single time; around 6.5% belongs to the top ten. The receptor's source is a woman aged 30 to 39 with COVID-19, enrolled during active disease. V usage is TRBV2 and J usage is TRBJ1-1; D is uncertain. The sample taken for sequencing was peripheral blood. CDR3 nucleotide sequence: TGTGCCAGCAGTGATGGTGTGAGAACTGAAGCTTTCTTT. Amino acids: CASSDGVRTEAFF.